The 21 T cell receptor beta chains presented below share a single source sample, sequenced in a study of CD8 T cells in Susac syndrome. The RNA, roughly 0.45 to 1 ug, was put through reverse transcription using random hexamers. MiXCR was run by TCRdb on the immunoSEQ multiplex PCR reads, yielding one entry per CDR3 protein. The sample records over 150,000 distinct CDR3 sequences, about 94% being singletons. Material for sequencing was CD4+ T cells from PBMCs. The origin of the receptors is a human donor with multiple sclerosis.

This chain links TRBV6-1 with TRBJ2-5; D gene ambiguous. This CDR3 has 17 amino acids. V gave up 1 base and J gave up 5 bases, with 20 bases separating them. Germline loops: CDR1 MNHNS, CDR2 SASEGT. Here the CDR3 reads CASSEETGGALWETQYF. The DNA of the CDR3 is TGTGCCAGCAGTGAAGAAACTGGCGGAGCCCTTTGGGAGACCCAGTACTTC.

The chain recombines TRBV7-2 with TRBJ2-3; TRBD2 might be the D (5 bases). Per the germline V gene, CDR1 is SGHTA and CDR2 is FQGNSA. The CDR3 is made up of 14 amino acids. Between the trimmed V and J ends, which lost 1 base and 4 bases, there was a span of 9 bases. CDR3 nucleotides: TGTGCCAGCAGCTTAGACGGGCGGGCAGATACGCAGTATTTT. As protein: CASSLDGRADTQYF.

V gene TRBV20-1 combines with J gene TRBJ2-2; D uncertain. The germline V gene has CDR1 DFQATT and CDR2 SNEGSKA (reference sequence). CDR3 length: 12 residues. Trimming took off 6 bases at V and 6 bases at J, with 11 bases between the two ends. For the CDR3, the DNA is TGCAGTGCGGGGAAGGCAGCCGGGGAGCTGTTTTTT. Translating gives CSAGKAAGELFF.

CDR3 residues: CASSSGTGLSDTQYF. The CDR3 DNA follows: TGTGCCAGCAGTTCCGGGACAGGGTTGTCAGATACGCAGTATTTT. The V gene is TRBV7-3, the J gene TRBJ2-3; 9 bases match TRBD1. Germline V gene sequence: CDR1 SGHTA, CDR2 FQGTGA. The CDR3 consists of 15 residues. The trim removed 6 bases at V and 4 bases at J, leaving 8 bases unmatched.

V usage is TRBV30 and J usage is TRBJ1-2, with 7 bases that match TRBD1. The ends lost 4 bases at V and 1 base at J; junction bases unmatched: 0. The germline V gene has CDR1 GTSNPN and CDR2 SVGIG (reference sequence). The CDR3 has 12 residues. DNA for the CDR3: TGTGCCTGGACAGGGGGTAACTATGGCTACACCTTC. Its translation is CAWTGGNYGYTF.

The chain uses TRBV9 and TRBJ2-1; TRBD2 is a possible D gene (6 bases). The germline CDR1 and CDR2 sequences are SGDLS and YYNGEE. CDR3 length: 15 amino acids. V was shortened by 0 bases and J by 8 bases, with 15 bases between the two germline ends. The CDR3 protein is CASSVDLGRGDEQFF. CDR3 DNA: TGTGCCAGCAGCGTAGATTTAGGGCGGGGTGATGAGCAGTTCTTC.

In the case of this clonotype: The junction shows a germline mismatch at one end, possibly a read error. V gene TRBV10-3 combines with J gene TRBJ2-7; the match to TRBD1 covers 10 bases. This CDR3 is built from 16 residues. CDR1 and CDR2 (germline): ENHRY, SYGVKD. As DNA, the CDR3 is TGTACCATCAGTAGGCGATCCGGGACAGGGGCAGGGGAGCAGTACTTC. This encodes CTISRRSGTGAGEQYF.

This chain joins TRBV6-5 and TRBJ2-6, with D hard to call. The V end was cut by 6 bases, the J end by 3 bases, with 6 bases between. CDR3 length equals 13 residues. Germline V lookup: CDR1 MNHEY, CDR2 SVGAGI. The CDR3 reads CASRAIGANVLTF. Written as DNA, the CDR3 is TGTGCCAGCAGAGCCATTGGGGCCAACGTCCTGACTTTC.

The V call is TRBV25-1, the J call TRBJ2-7, with TRBD2 matching 13 bases. V trimming: 6 bases; J trimming: 3 bases; junction bases outside the gene matches: 8. Germline V lookup: CDR1 MGHDK, CDR2 SYGVNS. The CDR3 runs 16 residues. The DNA for the CDR3 is TGTGCCAGCAGCTTTGGACTAGCGGGAGATGACTACGAGCAGTACTTC. This sequence encodes CASSFGLAGDDYEQYF.

Only one count was recorded for this clonotype. V usage is TRBV9 and J usage is TRBJ2-2; no reliable D call. The CDR3 is made up of 13 amino acids. Germline CDR1 reads SGDLS; CDR2 reads YYNGEE. V shed 4 bases and J shed 7 bases, with 11 bases lying between them. The CDR3: CASSPDGFGELFF. The CDR3 region has the DNA TGTGCCAGCAGCCCGGATGGATTCGGGGAGCTGTTTTTT.

This clonotype was counted once. The chain employs TRBV7-2 and TRBJ2-1, with TRBD1 identical over 9 bases. V dropped 5 bases and J dropped 6; count of bases not matched to a gene: 8. CDR3 length: 15 amino acids. Germline loops: CDR1 SGHTA, CDR2 FQGNSA. In DNA, the CDR3 is TGTGCCAGCAGCCCCGTCGGGACAGGGCCCAATGAGCAGTTCTTC. Encoded protein: CASSPVGTGPNEQFF.

Concerning this clonotype itself: One end of the junction fails to match germline, which may point to a read error. The DNA for the CDR3 is TGTGCCAGCAGTTTAGCACTAGCGGGGCCAGCTTTT. As protein: CASSLALAGPAF. The chain has TRBV12-3 or TRBV12-4 and TRBJ2-3, with 10 bases matching TRBD2. This CDR3 region has 12 residues.

The chain employs TRBV28 and TRBJ1-6; 8 bases are shared with TRBD1. The CDR3 extends over 16 amino acids. V was clipped by 2 bases and J by 7 bases; unmatched bases: 7. Looked up from germline, CDR1 is MDHEN and CDR2 is SYDVKM. The CDR3 coding sequence is TGTGCCAGCAGTTTAGGACAGGGTTTAAGGAATTCACCCCTCCACTTT. Translated: CASSLGQGLRNSPLHF. The full variable domain, in which reference TRBV28 and TRBJ1-6 provide the parts outside the CDR3, is DVKVTQSSRYLVKRTGEKVFLECVQDMDHENMFWYRQDPGLGLRLIYFSYDVKMKEKGDIPEGYSVSREKKERFSLILESASTNQTSMYLCASSLGQGLRNSPLHFGNGTRLTVT.

V usage is TRBV30 and J usage is TRBJ2-3, with 10 bases that match TRBD1. Germline V CDR1 and CDR2: GTSNPN, SVGIG (reference sequence). This CDR3 contains 15 residues. V shed 1 base, J shed 4 bases, and the junction held 5 bases outside the gene matches. The CDR3 is CAWSAGTGEADTQYF. The CDR3 DNA follows: TGTGCCTGGAGTGCCGGGACAGGGGAGGCAGATACGCAGTATTTT. Combining the CDR3 with reference TRBV30 and TRBJ2-3 gives the whole variable domain SQTIHQWPATLVQPVGSPLSLECTVEGTSNPNLYWYRQAAGRGLQLLFYSVGIGQISSEVPQNLSASRPQDRQFILSSKKLLLSDSGFYLCAWSAGTGEADTQYFGPGTRLTVL.

The chain recombines TRBV15 with TRBJ1-3; unclear D gene. Germline values: CDR1 LNHNV, CDR2 YYDKDF (reference sequence). This CDR3 spans 15 amino acids. The V gene lost 2 bases and the J gene lost 0 bases, with 8 bases spanning the gap. For the CDR3, the DNA is TGTGCCACCAGCAGAATGGCAACCTCTGGAAACACCATATATTTT. It translates to CATSRMATSGNTIYF.

The V and J genes are TRBV9 and TRBJ2-5; 9 positions match TRBD2. Looked up from germline, CDR1 is SGDLS and CDR2 is YYNGEE. The trim removed 3 bases at V and 5 bases at J, leaving 11 bases unmatched. The CDR3 runs to 16 residues. The CDR3 reads CASSGRGSGGSETQYF. Written as DNA, the CDR3 is TGTGCCAGCAGCGGACGGGGTAGCGGGGGCTCTGAGACCCAGTACTTC. The full variable domain, with the rest looked up from reference TRBV9 and TRBJ2-5, is DSGVTQTPKHLITATGQRVTLRCSPRSGDLSVYWYQQSLDQGLQFLIQYYNGEERAKGNILERFSAQQFPDLHSELNLSSLELGDSALYFCASSGRGSGGSETQYFGPGTRLLVL.

This clonotype was observed once. The chain has TRBV10-3 and TRBJ2-5; no clear D gene. Trimming removed 8 bases from V and 8 bases from J, with 24 bases in between. Germline V gene sequence: CDR1 ENHRY, CDR2 SYGVKD. This CDR3 region has 15 residues. In DNA form, the CDR3 reads TGTGCCATCGGATTGACCTTAGACGGGTTAGGTACCCAGTACTTC. It translates to CAIGLTLDGLGTQYF.

This chain links TRBV7-2 with TRBJ1-2; no definite D call. The CDR3 extends over 14 amino acids. V shed 1 base and J shed 8 bases, with 14 bases lying between them. CDR1 and CDR2 from the germline V gene are SGHTA and FQGNSA. The chain's CDR3 is CASSLEGQVGGYTF. Here the CDR3 DNA reads TGTGCCAGCAGCTTAGAGGGCCAAGTTGGGGGCTACACCTTC.

The V gene is TRBV24-1, the J gene TRBJ2-3; D is undetermined. Trimming removed 12 bases at V and 0 bases at J, with 15 bases between. CDR1 is KGHDR, CDR2 SFDVKD, per germline. The CDR3 runs to 14 residues. The CDR3 DNA reads TGTGCCGCGACGTCAGGTAGTAGCACAGATACGCAGTATTTT. Protein product: CAATSGSSTDTQYF.

V gene TRBV4-3 combines with J gene TRBJ2-3; a possible D gene is TRBD2 (6 bases). Germline V CDR1 and CDR2: LGHNA, YSLEER. There are 14 residues in the CDR3. Between the trimmed V and J ends, which lost 4 bases and 4 bases, there was a span of 12 bases. CDR3 coding DNA: TGCGCCAGCAGCCTCGGAGGGCCCGCAGATACGCAGTATTTT. It yields the protein CASSLGGPADTQYF.

J is TRBJ1-5 and V is TRBV11-2; TRBD1 is a possible D gene (5 bases). CDR3 size: 14 residues. Germline CDR1 and CDR2: SGHAT and FQNNGV. Trimming took 1 base from V and 6 from J, leaving 10 bases between them. CDR3 protein: CASSLVDSRQPQHF. The CDR3 DNA reads as TGTGCCAGCAGCTTAGTCGACAGTCGTCAGCCCCAGCATTTT.